The 9 T cell receptor beta chains below were found in one sample sequenced in a study of a mutant IDH1 vaccine in newly diagnosed glioma (dated by TCRdb to the early 2020s). These TCRs' antigens remain unknown. Read against the paper, the sample's time point label means: week 47, end of study. A 20-mer mutant IDH1 peptide at 300 micrograms in Montanide made up each vaccine dose, which was injected subcutaneously together with topical imiquimod. The library came from the immunoSEQ multiplex PCR assay. TCRdb took this table from immuneACCESS and kept in-frame rearrangements with V and J called. Such tables lack part of the clones; where checked against another copy, unresolved V genes explain under half of the gap, and the rest is unexplained. This sample is represented by more than 35,000 clones; about 75% of them were singletons. The ten largest make up more than 7% of the sample. The sequencing here drew on PBMCs, taken from a glioma patient whose treatment included an IDH1 peptide vaccine. The receptors originated from a man between 40 and 49 years old with glioma.

CDR3 sequence (DNA): TGTGCCAGCAGGACAGCTAGCGGCCCCTACGAGCAGTACTTC. Translating gives CASRTASGPYEQYF. J is TRBJ2-7 and V is TRBV6-5; 7 bases agree with TRBD2. Germline V CDR1 and CDR2: MNHEY, SVGAGI. The V gene end was trimmed by 6 bases and the J gene end by 2 bases; junction bases not matched to a gene: 7. The CDR3 has 14 residues.

The chain couples TRBV7-9 to TRBJ2-3; TRBD2 matches 10 bases. This CDR3 is 16 amino acids long. Germline values: CDR1 SEHNR, CDR2 FQNEAQ (reference sequence). The V segment lost 5 bases and the J segment 4 bases; nucleotides outside the gene matches: 9. CDR3 nucleotide sequence: TGTGCCAGCAGCAGATCTAGCGGGAGTATCGCAGATACGCAGTATTTT. The encoded protein is CASSRSSGSIADTQYF.

This clone was seen a single time. V usage is TRBV7-2 and J usage is TRBJ2-3, with 8 bases aligning to TRBD2. The junction had 5 bases not matched to a gene; V was cut back by 1 base and J by 2 bases. The germline CDR1 and CDR2 sequences are SGHTA and FQGNSA. This CDR3 has 16 amino acids. DNA for the CDR3: TGTGCCAGCAGCTTAGAGGCTAGCGGGTACACAGATACGCAGTATTTT. It yields the protein CASSLEASGYTDTQYF.

V usage is TRBV15 and J usage is TRBJ1-1; no definite D call. The germline gives CDR1 LNHNV, CDR2 YYDKDF (reference sequence). The CDR3 runs 15 residues. The V end lost 0 bases, the J end lost 0 bases, and 8 bases lay between the germline ends. The CDR3 DNA follows: TGTGCCACCAGCAGAGATTCTGGGATGAACACTGAAGCTTTCTTT. This translates into CATSRDSGMNTEAFF.

This clone was observed a few times. The chain uses TRBV2 and TRBJ1-1, with D maybe TRBD1 (5 bases). Trimming stripped 11 bases from V and 0 bases from J, with 16 bases between. This CDR3 region has 14 residues. Germline V gives CDR1 SNHLY, CDR2 FYNNEI. The CDR3 reads CADGTDDLNTEAFF. As DNA, the CDR3 is TGTGCCGACGGGACGGATGATCTGAACACTGAAGCTTTCTTT.

The rearrangement joins TRBV11-2 to TRBJ1-4; no clear D. This CDR3 spans 14 amino acids. The germline CDR1 and CDR2 sequences are SGHAT and FQNNGV. V dropped 1 base and J dropped 7 bases, with 10 bases sitting between them. In nucleotides, the CDR3 is TGTGCCAGCAGCTTAGGGACTACTGGTGAAAAACTGTTTTTT. The encoded protein is CASSLGTTGEKLFF.

The V gene is TRBV7-2, the J gene TRBJ2-2; 14 bases agree with TRBD2. J gave up 4 bases and V 5 bases, and 3 bases lay outside the gene matches. The CDR3 is 16 amino acids. Per the germline V gene, CDR1 is SGHTA and CDR2 is FQGNSA. This CDR3 reads CASSTGLAGVTGELFF. CDR3 DNA: TGTGCCAGCAGCACGGGACTAGCGGGAGTCACCGGGGAGCTGTTTTTT.

Here the CDR3 DNA reads TGTGCCAGCGGAAAAGGCAATAACTATGGCTACACCTTC. It translates to CASGKGNNYGYTF. The chain couples TRBV7-8 to TRBJ1-2; D is ambiguous. The germline V gene has CDR1 SGHVS and CDR2 FQNEAQ. The CDR3 covers 13 residues. Trimming took off 8 bases at V and 1 base at J, with 11 bases between the two ends. Looking up the rest from reference TRBV7-8 and TRBJ1-2 gives the full variable domain: GAGVSQSPRYKVAKRGQDVALRCDPISGHVSLFWYQQALGQGPEFLTYFQNEAQLDKSGLPSDRFFAERPEGSVSTLKIQRTQQEDSAVYLCASGKGNNYGYTFGSGTRLTVV.

This clone turned up a few times. The gene calls are TRBV30 and TRBJ1-5; D is unclear. V was cut by 2 bases and J by 4 bases, with 9 bases left in between. CDR1 GTSNPN and CDR2 SVGIG come from the germline V gene (reference sequence). This CDR3 spans 13 amino acids. CDR3 protein: CAWSLAANQPQHF. The DNA of the CDR3 is TGTGCCTGGAGTCTGGCGGCGAATCAGCCCCAGCATTTT.